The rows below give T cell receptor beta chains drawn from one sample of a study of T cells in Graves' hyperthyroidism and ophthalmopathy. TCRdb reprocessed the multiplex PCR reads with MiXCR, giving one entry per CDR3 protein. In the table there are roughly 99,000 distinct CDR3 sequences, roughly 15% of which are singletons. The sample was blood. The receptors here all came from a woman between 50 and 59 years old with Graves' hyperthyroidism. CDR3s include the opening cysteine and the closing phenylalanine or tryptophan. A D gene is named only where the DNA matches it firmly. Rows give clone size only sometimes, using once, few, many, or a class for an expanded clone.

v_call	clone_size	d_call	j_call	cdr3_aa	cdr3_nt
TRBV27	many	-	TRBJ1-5	CASSLSLFQPQHF	TGTGCCAGCAGTTTATCGCTTTTTCAGCCCCAGCATTTT
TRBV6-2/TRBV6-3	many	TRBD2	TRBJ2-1	CASSAGLANEQFF	TGTGCCAGCAGTGCCGGACTAGCCAATGAGCAGTTCTTC
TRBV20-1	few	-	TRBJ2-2	CSALLPGVYGELFF	TGCAGTGCTCTCCTGCCGGGGGTGTACGGGGAGCTGTTTTTT
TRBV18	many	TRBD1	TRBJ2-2	CASSEGQVTGELFF	TGTGCCAGCTCAGAAGGACAGGTGACCGGGGAGCTGTTTTTT
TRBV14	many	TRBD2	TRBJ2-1	CASSIAGAEFF	TGTGCCAGCAGCATAGCGGGAGCAGAGTTCTTC
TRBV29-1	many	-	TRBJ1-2	CSVEDRGYTF	TGCAGCGTTGAGGACCGAGGCTACACCTTC
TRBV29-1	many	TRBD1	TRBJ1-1	CSVERTGGRAFF	TGCAGCGTTGAAAGGACAGGAGGTCGGGCTTTCTTT
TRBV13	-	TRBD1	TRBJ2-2	CASSLEGQQYTEELFF	TGTGCCAGCAGCTTAGAGGGACAGCAGTACACCGAGGAGCTGTTTTTT
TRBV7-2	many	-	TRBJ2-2	CASSSQRGSSGELFF	TGTGCCAGCAGCTCCCAAAGGGGTTCGTCCGGGGAGCTGTTTTTT
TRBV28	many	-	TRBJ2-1	CASTEAGLSNEQFF	TGTGCCAGCACTGAGGCCGGTCTGTCTAATGAGCAGTTCTTC
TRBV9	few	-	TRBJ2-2	CASSQGANTGELFF	TGTGCCAGCAGCCAAGGGGCGAACACCGGGGAGCTGTTTTTT
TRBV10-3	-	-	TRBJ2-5	CAISELAQETQYF	TGTGCCATCAGTGAGCTAGCCCAAGAGACCCAGTACTTC
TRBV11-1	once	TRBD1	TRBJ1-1	CASSEQGAHTEAFF	TGTGCCAGCAGTGAACAGGGGGCTCACACTGAAGCTTTCTTT
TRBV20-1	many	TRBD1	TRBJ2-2	CSATGTGGLNTGELFF	TGCAGTGCTACAGGGACAGGGGGCTTAAACACCGGGGAGCTGTTTTTT
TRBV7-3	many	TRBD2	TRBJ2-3	CASSLRLAGGLDTQYF	TGTGCCAGCAGCTTGAGACTAGCGGGAGGATTAGATACGCAGTATTTT
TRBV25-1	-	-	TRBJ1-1	CASTEYTEAFF	TGTGCCAGCACAGAGTACACTGAAGCTTTCTTT
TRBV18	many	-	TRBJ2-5	CASSHREALTQYF	TGTGCCAGCTCACACCGGGAAGCGTTGACCCAGTACTTC
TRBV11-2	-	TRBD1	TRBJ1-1	CASSSSDRANTEAFF	TGTGCCAGCAGCTCATCGGACAGGGCTAACACTGAAGCTTTCTTT
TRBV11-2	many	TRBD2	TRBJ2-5	CASSLAAGGLGETQYF	TGTGCCAGCAGCTTAGCAGCGGGAGGGCTTGGGGAGACCCAGTACTTC
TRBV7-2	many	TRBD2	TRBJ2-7	CASSLKAPGLAGTYEQYF	TGTGCCAGCAGCTTGAAAGCCCCGGGACTAGCGGGAACCTACGAGCAGTACTTC
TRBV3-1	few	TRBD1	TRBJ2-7	CASSPGTGVGEQYF	TGTGCCAGCAGCCCGGGGACAGGGGTTGGCGAGCAGTACTTC
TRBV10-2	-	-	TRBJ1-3	CATKQGNTIYF	TGCGCCACCAAGCAGGGAAACACCATATATTTT
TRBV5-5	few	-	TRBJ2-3	CASSLLGGDTQYF	TGTGCCAGCAGCTTGCTTGGGGGAGATACGCAGTATTTT
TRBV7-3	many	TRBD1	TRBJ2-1	CASSLMTGDYEQFF	TGTGCCAGCAGCTTAATGACAGGGGATTACGAGCAGTTCTTC
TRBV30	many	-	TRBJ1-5	CAWSVRRDQPQHF	TGTGCCTGGAGTGTACGGCGGGATCAGCCCCAGCATTTT
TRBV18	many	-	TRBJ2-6	CASSPGLAGANVLTF	TGTGCCAGCTCACCCGGACTGGCGGGGGCCAACGTCCTGACTTTC
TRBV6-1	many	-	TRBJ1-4	CASSNLRQDNNEKLFF	TGTGCCAGCAGTAACCTTCGACAGGACAATAATGAAAAACTGTTTTTT
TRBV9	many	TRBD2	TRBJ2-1	CASSVGLSRGYEGNEQFF	TGTGCCAGCAGCGTAGGGCTTTCGCGGGGGTATGAGGGCAATGAGCAGTTCTTC
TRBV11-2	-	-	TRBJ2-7	CASSLLGANSYEQYF	TGTGCCAGCAGCTTATTAGGGGCCAACTCCTACGAGCAGTACTTC
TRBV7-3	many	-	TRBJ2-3	CASSSNTDTQYF	TGTGCCAGCAGCTCCAACACAGATACGCAGTATTTT
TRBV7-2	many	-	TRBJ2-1	CASSLGAGSSYNEQFF	TGTGCCAGCAGCTTAGGGGCGGGCAGCTCCTACAATGAGCAGTTCTTC
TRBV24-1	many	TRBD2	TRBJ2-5	CATSDLAGGRETQYF	TGTGCCACCAGTGATTTGGCGGGGGGCCGCGAGACCCAGTACTTC
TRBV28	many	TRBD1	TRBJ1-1	CASRQPGGLEAFF	TGTGCCAGCAGGCAGCCAGGGGGCTTAGAAGCTTTCTTT
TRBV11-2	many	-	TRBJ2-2	CASSLVLIGELSF	TGTGCCAGCAGCTTAGTATTGATCGGGGAGCTGTCTTTT
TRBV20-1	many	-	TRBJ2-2	CSARDRTELHTGELFF	TGCAGTGCTAGAGATAGGACAGAACTACACACCGGGGAGCTGTTTTTT
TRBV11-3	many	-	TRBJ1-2	CASSLDREYYGYTF	TGTGCCAGCAGCTTAGATCGGGAGTACTATGGCTACACCTTC
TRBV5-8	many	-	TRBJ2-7	CASSWGAYEQYF	TGTGCCAGCAGCTGGGGGGCCTACGAGCAGTACTTC
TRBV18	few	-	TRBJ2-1	CASSPLSGPDYNEQFF	TGTGCCAGCTCACCACTGAGCGGCCCAGACTACAATGAGCAGTTCTTC
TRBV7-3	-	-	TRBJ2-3	CASSLMGQGGTDTQYF	TGTGCCAGCAGCCTAATGGGCCAGGGCGGCACAGATACGCAGTATTTT
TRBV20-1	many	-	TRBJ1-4	CSAPPTLRGEKLFF	TGCAGTGCGCCCCCTACACTCCGGGGGGAAAAACTGTTTTTT
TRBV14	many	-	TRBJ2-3	CASSHVGIPGDTQYF	TGTGCCAGCAGCCATGTTGGGATTCCGGGAGATACGCAGTATTTT
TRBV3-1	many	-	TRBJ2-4	CASSPWGAKNIQYF	TGTGCCAGCAGCCCTTGGGGGGCCAAAAACATTCAGTACTTC
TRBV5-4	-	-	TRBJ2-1	CASSFHGIGSYNEQFF	TGTGCCAGCAGCTTCCATGGGATAGGTTCCTACAATGAGCAGTTCTTC
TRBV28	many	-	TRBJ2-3	CASRTPEAASTDTQYF	TGTGCCAGCAGAACCCCCGAGGCAGCTAGCACAGATACGCAGTATTTT
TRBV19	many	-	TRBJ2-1	CASSIVSGYNEQFF	TGTGCCAGTAGTATAGTATCTGGGTACAATGAGCAGTTCTTC
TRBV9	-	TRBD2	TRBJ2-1	CASSVAGGGNAEFF	TGTGCCAGCAGCGTAGCGGGGGGGGGTAATGCGGAGTTCTTC
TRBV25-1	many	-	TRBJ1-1	CASSEGGYTEAFF	TGTGCCAGCAGTGAGGGGGGGTACACTGAAGCTTTCTTT
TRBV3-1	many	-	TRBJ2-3	CASSPRGLLTDTQYF	TGTGCCAGCAGCCCCCGGGGTCTTCTCACAGATACGCAGTATTTT